The TCR beta chain described here comes from a study of blood T cells in healthy people across ages. Study results and limitations: Per million T cells, the diversity of TCR beta decreased roughly linearly as age advanced.

Then a second PCR, running about 7 to 11 cycles, was carried out with a sample-barcoded 5' primer and a J-beta primer mix. Through a template-switch adaptor with 12 random nucleotides, each cDNA molecule received a tag. Using its own MiXCR run on the 5' RACE reads, TCRdb lists one record per CDR3 protein. The table has 600,000 to 800,000 distinct CDR3 sequences, about 21% seen once; the top ten hold roughly 3.4%. In this sample, this clonotype turned up a few times. The antigen is not known. It was roughly 10 milliliters of peripheral blood that were drawn from each donor. The amount of total RNA extracted per sample was at least 5.5 micrograms. The sequenced sample consisted of blood. This sequence originates from a man between 70 and 80 years old in good health.

The CDR3 protein is CASSLGQGPDYGYTF. The CDR3, as DNA: TGTGCCAGCAGCTTAGGACAGGGACCAGACTATGGCTACACCTTC. V usage is TRBV7-6 and J usage is TRBJ1-2; 7 nucleotides line up with TRBD1. Trimming cost V 1 base and J 3 bases; bases outside gene matches: 5. The CDR3 has 15 amino acids. Germline V gives CDR1 SGHVS, CDR2 FNYEAQ.